This T cell receptor (beta chain) was profiled in a study of blood T cells in healthy people across ages. CDR3 length equals 17 residues. There are a few counts of this clonotype. As yet, its antigen is unknown. Whole-study findings and limits: The recorded TCR beta diversity per million T cells decreased in a roughly linear manner with age. Strongly correlated with naive T cell percentage was TCR beta diversity. Naive CD4+ cells and diversity were both higher in long-lived donors than in aged donors.

For the second PCR, which ran for 7 to 11 cycles, a sample-barcoded 5' primer and a J-beta primer mix were used. Each CDR3 protein gets one entry after TCRdb re-called the 5' RACE reads with MiXCR. Of about 680,000 distinct CDR3 sequences in the sample, around 48% were seen once. The V gene is TRBV21-1, the J gene TRBJ2-1; the tabulated D call, TRBD1, remains unverified against the DNA. TRBV21-1 is recorded as a pseudogene. This TCR derives from a woman aged 60-70 years in good health. The sequencing input was blood. CDR3 DNA sequence: TGTGCCAGCAGCAAGGCCCAGGGATGGGACGTCTACAATGAGCAGTTCTTC. Encoded protein: CASSKAQGWDVYNEQFF.